This TCR beta chain came from a study of radiation and T cells in renal cell carcinoma. Study-wide points: From baseline, blood top tumor clonotypes peaked at 2 weeks post-radiation.

Time point denoted: baseline pretreatment blood. Treatment here: 15 Gy SBRT to primary tumor, nephrectomy 4 weeks later. Serial blood draws occurred at baseline and 2 and 4 weeks post-SBRT. The tumor was a clear cell renal cell carcinoma. The germline V gene encodes CDR1 SGHTA and CDR2 FQGTGA. Deletions cut 1 base from V and 0 bases from J, with 8 bases between. The CDR3 runs 15 residues. Assay: immunoSEQ multiplex PCR; the TCRdb copy retains only in-frame clones and omits some. The profile shows approximately 100,000 clones, 86% of them singletons. Concerning this clone: Its antigen is currently unknown.

This clonotype was obtained from a man aged 50 or older with renal cell carcinoma. The sequences come from blood, collected from a patient whose treatment included radiotherapy and nephrectomy. The rearrangement links TRBV7-3 to TRBJ2-3; no firm D call. The CDR3 DNA follows: TGTGCCAGCAGCTTAAGTGGCGGCAGCACAGATACGCAGTATTTT. It translates to CASSLSGGSTDTQYF.